This is a list of T cell receptor beta chains from one sample in a study of OX40 agonist ivuxolimab in advanced cancers. Measured with immunoSEQ multiplex PCR; TCRdb has only the in-frame clones, and not every one. Altogether approximately 65,000 clones are present, around 85% being singletons, with the ten largest covering 0.7% to 0.9%. The specimen was CD4+ or CD8+ T cells sorted from blood, collected in a trial of the OX40 agonist ivuxolimab. Receptors were obtained from an adult with an advanced solid tumor such as melanoma, head and neck, liver or kidney cancer. The CDR3 runs from the conserved cysteine through the conserved F or W. The D gene is left open where the match is weak.

>NA|TRBV2|TRBJ1-2
CASSGRTVLYGYTF
>NA|TRBV6-1|TRBJ2-2
CASSEMVGVGELFF
>NA|TRBV30|TRBJ2-7
CAWRILLGPGLPLLVGQYF
>NA|TRBV10-3|TRBJ1-2
CAISESTNGYTF
>NA|TRBV30|TRBJ1-2
CAWRIRGSHYGYTF
>NA|TRBV6-4|TRBJ1-1
CASSTQQGDTEAFF
>TRBD1|TRBV14|TRBJ1-1
CASSHLQGTGMMNTEAFF
>TRBD2|TRBV18|TRBJ2-1
CASSPPSGSYNEQFF
>TRBD2|TRBV5-1|TRBJ2-5
CASSSAGGRETQYF
>TRBD2|TRBV19|TRBJ2-3
CASTQSGARADTQYF
>NA|TRBV5-6|TRBJ2-4
CASSYRAPAKNIQYF
>TRBD1|TRBV27|TRBJ1-5
CASSLSSRGNQPQHF
>NA|TRBV5-6|TRBJ2-7
CASNRFPGQYEQYF
>TRBD2|TRBV7-2|TRBJ2-7
CASSPAGGTSYEQYF
>NA|TRBV6-6|TRBJ2-1
CASSDPGKDEQFF
>TRBD1|TRBV10-2|TRBJ1-3
CASKQGDSGNTIYF
>TRBD1|TRBV6-5|TRBJ1-2
CASSFLRTGLGSGYTF
>TRBD1|TRBV19|TRBJ1-1
CASSETGGPGNTEAFF
>NA|TRBV21-1|TRBJ2-3
CASSKGPSDFTDTQYF
>NA|TRBV28|TRBJ1-2
CASSYGAGIYGYTF
>TRBD2|TRBV11-2|TRBJ2-7
CASSRGLAGLYEQYF
>NA|TRBV4-1|TRBJ2-6
CASSPGQISSGANVLTF
>TRBD1|TRBV2|TRBJ2-7
CASKGQGIHEQYF
>NA|TRBV27|TRBJ1-2
CASSLRVNYGYTF
>NA|TRBV9|TRBJ1-1
CASSVGWGDTEAFF
>NA|TRBV19|TRBJ1-4
CASAQGNGEKLFF
>NA|TRBV6-5|TRBJ1-2
CASGGGSYGYTF
>NA|TRBV5-1|TRBJ2-3
CASSGGYSTDTQYF